This T cell receptor (beta chain) was retrieved from a study of cytomegalovirus exposure and HLA in healthy donors. Worth noting for this clone: Its antigen remains unknown.

A multiplex PCR was run with 60 Vbeta primers and 13 Jbeta primers. Method: immunoSEQ multiplex PCR; TCRdb's copy keeps in-frame clones and lacks some. The table shows about 140,000 clones, with 75% to 90% occurring only once. The CDR3 spans 15 residues. V was pared by 1 base and J by 2 bases, with 11 bases between. Germline V CDR1 and CDR2: KGHSH, LQKENI. Study-wide results and limits: Sequencing likely generated an artifact that appeared as a cluster of highly shared sequence variants. Diagnosis of cytomegalovirus status made by the classifier reportedly showed high specificity and sensitivity. Beyond CMV serostatus, there was no information to go on about immune exposure.

Sequencing used PBMCs. This clonotype originated in a female donor in good health and CMV-seronegative. V gene TRBV18 combines with J gene TRBJ2-5; possible D gene TRBD1, 6 bases. The DNA for the CDR3 is TGTGCCAGCTCACCACGTAGACAGGAGCAAGAGACCCAGTACTTC. Protein product: CASSPRRQEQETQYF.